The 24 T cell receptor beta chains below were found in one sample sequenced in a study of T cells after yellow fever vaccination. A single record per CDR3 protein comes from TCRdb applying MiXCR to the 5' RACE reads. The table shows roughly 520,000 distinct CDR3 sequences, with 20% to 25% occurring only once. This material consisted of PBMCs, taken more than 20 days after the first yellow fever vaccination. The receptors originated from a man between 18 and 35 years old who received the YFV17D yellow fever vaccine.

This clonotype appeared a few times. This chain's CDR3 is CASSERSEQYF. As DNA, the CDR3 is TGTGCCAGCAGCGAGCGAAGCGAGCAGTACTTC. This chain joins TRBV5-6 and TRBJ2-7; no firm D call. The CDR3 sequence is 11 residues long. CDR1 and CDR2 from the germline V gene are SGHDT and YYEEEE. V was shortened by 4 bases and J by 6 bases, with 8 bases between the two germline ends.

This clonotype has only a few counts. The gene calls are TRBV2 and TRBJ2-3; the D gene is possibly TRBD1 (6 bases). The ends were cut back, 3 bases at V and 10 bases at J, with 11 bases in the middle. Germline V gene sequence: CDR1 SNHLY, CDR2 FYNNEI. There are 12 residues in the CDR3. The CDR3: CASSESGQPQYF. As DNA, the CDR3 is TGTGCCAGCAGTGAGTCCGGACAGCCGCAGTATTTT.

This clonotype was seen a few times. The rearrangement joins TRBV7-9 to TRBJ2-1, with D perhaps matching TRBD1 (5 bases). The CDR3 extends over 16 amino acids. The V gene lost 3 bases and the J gene lost 1 base, with 13 bases spanning the gap. Looked up from germline, CDR1 is SEHNR and CDR2 is FQNEAQ (reference sequence). Here the CDR3 reads CASSFSQGPSYNEQFF. The CDR3 nucleotides read TGTGCCAGCAGCTTTTCCCAGGGCCCGTCCTACAATGAGCAGTTCTTC.

The V and J genes are TRBV7-2 and TRBJ2-5; D could derive from TRBD1 or TRBD2 (6 bases each). V was pared by 0 bases and J by 10 bases, with 21 bases between. The V gene's germline CDR1 is SGHTA and CDR2 FQGNSA. The CDR3 is 16 amino acids. The CDR3 nucleotides read TGTGCCAGCAGCTTAGCGCCCGGGGGCGCGGTCAGGGACCAGTACTTC. This gives the protein CASSLAPGGAVRDQYF.

This chain links TRBV19 with TRBJ2-1; weak D call: TRBD1 (5 bases). The germline V gene has CDR1 LNHDA and CDR2 SQIVND (reference sequence). The CDR3 runs to 13 residues. The V and J ends lost 6 bases and 0 bases respectively, with 6 bases between them. The CDR3 coding sequence is TGTGCCAGTAGGGACAACTCCTACAATGAGCAGTTCTTC. Protein: CASRDNSYNEQFF. Combining the CDR3 with reference TRBV19 and TRBJ2-1 gives the whole variable domain DGGITQSPKYLFRKEGQNVTLSCEQNLNHDAMYWYRQDPGQGLRLIYYSQIVNDFQKGDIAEGYSVSREKKESFPLTVTSAQKNPTAFYLCASRDNSYNEQFFGPGTRLTVL.

The CDR3 nucleotides read TGTGCCAGCAGCCCTGGGGCAGGCGATGGCTACACCTTC. Its protein is CASSPGAGDGYTF. This chain uses TRBV7-9 with TRBJ1-2; D perhaps matches TRBD1 (5 bases). CDR1 and CDR2 from the germline V gene are SEHNR and FQNEAQ (reference sequence). Trimming removed 5 bases at V and 6 bases at J, with 13 bases between. The CDR3 sequence is 13 residues long. Looking up the rest from reference TRBV7-9 and TRBJ1-2 gives the full variable domain: DTGVSQNPRHKITKRGQNVTFRCDPISEHNRLYWYRQTLGQGPEFLTYFQNEAQLEKSRLLSDRFSAERPKGSFSTLEIQRTEQGDSAMYLCASSPGAGDGYTFGSGTRLTVV.

The chain employs TRBV6-5 and TRBJ1-1; D might be TRBD1 (5 bases). CDR1 is MNHEY, CDR2 SVGAGI, per germline. The V end lost 8 bases, the J end lost 2 bases, and 21 bases lay between the germline ends. The CDR3 has 16 amino acids. The CDR3 spells CASGSDPVGRNTEAFF. The CDR3 DNA reads TGTGCCAGCGGTTCTGACCCAGTGGGACGAAACACTGAAGCTTTCTTT.

This clonotype was observed a handful of times. The chain uses TRBV4-3 and TRBJ2-2; TRBD2 matches at 11 bases. Germline CDR1 is LGHNA and CDR2 is YSLEER. The CDR3 consists of 18 residues. The V and J ends lost 0 bases and 5 bases, in that order; junction bases with no gene match: 8. CDR3 in amino acids: CASSQELAGAARTGELFF. The CDR3, as DNA: TGCGCCAGCAGCCAAGAACTAGCGGGGGCCGCGAGGACCGGGGAGCTGTTTTTT.

This clonotype has a handful of counts. The chain employs TRBV7-2 and TRBJ1-4; D is undetermined. Germline V gene data show CDR1 as SGHTA and CDR2 as FQGNSA. The CDR3 is 15 residues long. The germline V and J ends were trimmed by 1 base and 8 bases, with 14 bases remaining between them. CDR3 loop: CASSLDSTHEEKLFF. The CDR3, as DNA: TGTGCCAGCAGCTTAGATTCCACGCATGAGGAAAAACTGTTTTTT.

Ten or more counts support this clonotype. The gene calls are TRBV6-4 and TRBJ2-2; no clear D gene. The germline V gene encodes CDR1 MRHNA and CDR2 SNTAGT. Trimming took off 0 bases at V and 6 bases at J, with 8 bases between the two ends. The CDR3 extends over 14 amino acids. CDR3 region: CASSDSRMSGELFF. CDR3 in DNA: TGTGCCAGCAGTGACTCGAGAATGTCCGGGGAGCTGTTTTTT.

J is TRBJ2-7 and V is TRBV7-6; 12 bases agree with TRBD2. The germline V gene has CDR1 SGHVS and CDR2 FNYEAQ. This CDR3 is 14 amino acids long. V lost 5 bases to trimming and J lost 6 bases; unmatched junction nucleotides: 5. The CDR3 here is CASSAASGGGEQYF. The CDR3 bases are TGTGCCAGCAGCGCCGCTAGCGGGGGGGGCGAGCAGTACTTC. Supplemented by reference TRBV7-6 and TRBJ2-7, the full variable domain reads GAGVSQSPRYKVTKRGQDVALRCDPISGHVSLYWYRQALGQGPEFLTYFNYEAQQDKSGLPNDRFSAERPEGSISTLTIQRTEQRDSAMYRCASSAASGGGEQYFGPGTRLTVT.

Ten or more counts support this clonotype. The rearrangement links TRBV21-1 to TRBJ1-1; the D segment call TRBD1 is taken from the table without a DNA check. TRBV21-1 is classified as a pseudogene. This CDR3 region has 14 residues. CDR3 coding DNA: TGTGCCAGCATTCCCAGGGAGACGAACACTGAAGCTTTCTTT. Its protein product is CASIPRETNTEAFF.

This clonotype has ten or more counts. This chain links TRBV5-1 with TRBJ2-3, with 8 bases lining up with TRBD2. The CDR3 totals 14 residues. V was pared by 2 bases and J by 4 bases, with 3 bases of the junction left unmatched. Germline CDR1 is SGHRS and CDR2 is YFSETQ. The CDR3 spells CASSFYGGADTQYF. For the CDR3, the DNA is TGCGCCAGCAGCTTTTACGGGGGGGCAGATACGCAGTATTTT. Based on the CDR3 plus reference TRBV5-1 and TRBJ2-3, the full variable domain is KAGVTQTPRYLIKTRGQQVTLSCSPISGHRSVSWYQQTPGQGLQFLFEYFSETQRNKGNFPGRFSGRQFSNSRSEMNVSTLELGDSALYLCASSFYGGADTQYFGPGTRLTVL.

V gene TRBV20-1 combines with J gene TRBJ1-2; tentatively, D is TRBD1 (5 bases). Between the trimmed V and J ends, which lost 3 bases and 5 bases, there was a span of 22 bases. Germline CDR1 DFQATT, CDR2 SNEGSKA (reference sequence). The CDR3 covers 16 residues. CDR3 in amino acids: CSARGLGGAILYGYTF. DNA of the CDR3: TGCAGTGCTAGGGGCCTGGGAGGGGCGATTTTGTATGGCTACACCTTC.

The table lists this clonotype with a few counts. The chain combines TRBV20-1 with TRBJ2-1, with D perhaps TRBD1 (5 bases). The CDR3 is 12 amino acids. The germline V gene has CDR1 DFQATT and CDR2 SNEGSKA (reference sequence). Between the trimmed V and J ends, which lost 4 bases and 7 bases, there was a span of 11 bases. The CDR3 loop reads CSATQGGNEQFF. The CDR3, as DNA: TGCAGTGCTACTCAGGGTGGGAATGAGCAGTTCTTC.

The CDR3 reads CASSLTRGQGSYNEQFF. In DNA, the CDR3 is TGTGCCAGCAGCTTAACCCGAGGACAGGGATCCTACAATGAGCAGTTCTTC. V and J are TRBV11-2 and TRBJ2-1, with 8 nucleotides matching TRBD1. The J segment lost 1 base and the V segment lost 2 bases, leaving 7 bases of the junction unmatched. This CDR3 comprises 17 residues. Germline V CDR1 and CDR2: SGHAT, FQNNGV.

The V and J genes are TRBV12-3 or TRBV12-4 and TRBJ2-3; 8 bases fit TRBD1. Germline trimming cut 4 bases from V and 3 bases from J; bases unmatched to any gene: 6. This CDR3 region has 15 residues. Here the CDR3 reads CASSWTDRGTDTQYF. CDR3 bases: TGTGCCAGCAGTTGGACCGACAGGGGAACAGATACGCAGTATTTT.

This clonotype was counted between two and nine times. The rearrangement joins TRBV5-1 to TRBJ2-7; tentatively, D is TRBD2 (6 bases). This CDR3 region has 14 residues. The V end was cut by 1 base, the J end by 5 bases, with 13 bases between. Germline CDR1 SGHRS, CDR2 YFSETQ. The CDR3 loop reads CASSLTRGSHEQYF. The CDR3 DNA sequence: TGCGCCAGCAGCTTGACCCGGGGGTCCCACGAGCAGTACTTC.

The V call is TRBV4-3, the J call TRBJ1-1, with a tentative D call TRBD1 (6 bases). This CDR3 has 15 residues. CDR1 is LGHNA and CDR2 is YSLEER in the germline V gene. Trimming took off 0 bases at V and 6 bases at J, with 14 bases between the two ends. The CDR3 sequence: CASSQEGGVGAEAFF. The CDR3 DNA reads TGCGCCAGCAGCCAAGAAGGGGGGGTCGGCGCTGAAGCTTTCTTT.

This clonotype came up a few times. The CDR3 DNA reads TGCAGCGTTGCCCAACAGGTTAACTATGGCTACACCTTC. Its translation is CSVAQQVNYGYTF. V usage is TRBV29-1 and J usage is TRBJ1-2, with a weak D call TRBD1 (5 bases). Germline values: CDR1 SQVTM, CDR2 ANQGSEA. Deletions cut 4 bases from V and 1 base from J, with 10 bases between. The CDR3 consists of 13 residues.

V is TRBV19 and J is TRBJ2-3, with D tentatively TRBD1 (6 bases). The length of the CDR3 is 17 residues. Trimming took 9 bases from V and 2 from J, leaving 24 bases between them. Germline CDR1 and CDR2: LNHDA and SQIVND (reference sequence). CDR3 amino acids: CARREPSGTLFTDTQYF. The CDR3 DNA reads as TGTGCCAGAAGGGAGCCCTCCGGGACACTCTTCACAGATACGCAGTATTTT. The variable domain in full, completed from reference TRBV19 and TRBJ2-3, reads DGGITQSPKYLFRKEGQNVTLSCEQNLNHDAMYWYRQDPGQGLRLIYYSQIVNDFQKGDIAEGYSVSREKKESFPLTVTSAQKNPTAFYLCARREPSGTLFTDTQYFGPGTRLTVL.

This clonotype was seen more than once but under ten times. V and J are TRBV18 and TRBJ1-6, with 9 bases matching TRBD1. The CDR3 sequence is 13 residues long. Germline-derived CDR1 and CDR2 are KGHSH and LQKENI. Trimming removed 10 bases from V and 7 bases from J; junction bases left unmatched: 5. The CDR3 is CATQDRGNSPLHF. DNA for the CDR3: TGTGCCACCCAAGACAGGGGGAATTCACCCCTCCACTTT.

Only a few counts were recorded for this clonotype. This chain uses TRBV28 with TRBJ2-1, with 7 bases aligning to TRBD1. Germline values: CDR1 MDHEN, CDR2 SYDVKM. V gave up 10 bases and J gave up 8 bases; unmatched junction bases: 11. This CDR3 region has 13 residues. CDR3 in DNA: TGTGCCACCCACGGGACAGAGTTCGATGAGCAGTTCTTC. Its translation is CATHGTEFDEQFF.

The chain carries TRBV12-5 and TRBJ2-3, with 7 nucleotides matching TRBD1. CDR1 is LGHNT, CDR2 FRNRAP, per germline. The CDR3 spans 16 residues. V shed 0 bases, J shed 4 bases, and the junction held 7 bases outside the gene matches. The CDR3 sequence: CASGLVRQGVADTQYF. CDR3 bases: TGTGCTAGTGGTTTGGTACGCCAGGGGGTCGCAGATACGCAGTATTTT.